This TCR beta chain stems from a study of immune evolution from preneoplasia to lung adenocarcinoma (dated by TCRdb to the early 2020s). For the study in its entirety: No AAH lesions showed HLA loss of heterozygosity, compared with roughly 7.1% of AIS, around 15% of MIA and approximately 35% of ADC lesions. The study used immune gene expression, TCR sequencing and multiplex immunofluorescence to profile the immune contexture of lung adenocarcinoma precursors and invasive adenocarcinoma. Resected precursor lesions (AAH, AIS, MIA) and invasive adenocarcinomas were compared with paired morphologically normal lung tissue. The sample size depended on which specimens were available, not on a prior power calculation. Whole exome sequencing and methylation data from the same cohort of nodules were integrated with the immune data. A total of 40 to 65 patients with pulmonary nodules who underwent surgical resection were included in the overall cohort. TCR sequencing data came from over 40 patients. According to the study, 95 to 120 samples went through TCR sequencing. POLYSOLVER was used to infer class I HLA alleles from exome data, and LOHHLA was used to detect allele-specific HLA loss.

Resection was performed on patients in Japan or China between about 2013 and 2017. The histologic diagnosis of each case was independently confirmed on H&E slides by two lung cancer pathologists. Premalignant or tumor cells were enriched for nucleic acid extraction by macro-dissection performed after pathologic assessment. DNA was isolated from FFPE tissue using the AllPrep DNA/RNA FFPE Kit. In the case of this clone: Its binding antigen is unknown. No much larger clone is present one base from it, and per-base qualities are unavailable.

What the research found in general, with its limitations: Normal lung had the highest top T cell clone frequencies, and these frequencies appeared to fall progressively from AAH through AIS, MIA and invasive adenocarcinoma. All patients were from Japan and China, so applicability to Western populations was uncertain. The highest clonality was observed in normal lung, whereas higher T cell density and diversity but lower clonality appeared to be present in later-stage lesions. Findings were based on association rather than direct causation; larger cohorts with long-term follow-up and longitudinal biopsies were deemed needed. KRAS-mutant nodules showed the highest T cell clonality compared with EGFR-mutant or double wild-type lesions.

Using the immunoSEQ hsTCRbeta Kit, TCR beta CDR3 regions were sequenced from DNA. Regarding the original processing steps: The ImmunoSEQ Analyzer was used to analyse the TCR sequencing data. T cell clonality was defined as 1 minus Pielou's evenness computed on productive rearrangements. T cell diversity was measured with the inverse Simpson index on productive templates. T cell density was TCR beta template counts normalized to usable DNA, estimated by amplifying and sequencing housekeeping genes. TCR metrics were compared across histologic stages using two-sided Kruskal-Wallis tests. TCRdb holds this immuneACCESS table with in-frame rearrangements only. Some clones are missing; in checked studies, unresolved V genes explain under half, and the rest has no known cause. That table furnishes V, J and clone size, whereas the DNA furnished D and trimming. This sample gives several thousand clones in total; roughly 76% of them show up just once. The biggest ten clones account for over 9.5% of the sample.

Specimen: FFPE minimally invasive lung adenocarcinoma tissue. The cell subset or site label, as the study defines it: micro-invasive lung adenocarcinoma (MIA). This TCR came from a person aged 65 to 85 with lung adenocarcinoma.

The nucleotide sequence is given as TGTGCCAGCAGCCCGGACACTAACTATGGCTACACCTTC. Its amino acids are CASSPDTNYGYTF. The chain links TRBV7-6 with TRBJ1-2; TRBD1 might be the D gene, on 5 matching bases. Spanning cysteine to phenylalanine, the CDR3 consists of 13 amino acids. Just CDR3 DNA is preserved here, 39 bases in frame from base 1. V is cut by 5 bases and J by 0 bases, and the space between the germline ends is 7 bases. CDR1 and CDR2, per the germline V gene, are SGHVS and FNYEAQ.